This TCR beta chain was documented in a study of CD8+ T cells in alopecia areata. This clone was counted between two and nine times. cDNA serving as the sequencing template came from extracted, reverse transcribed RNA. The repertoire was sequenced with immunoSEQ multiplex PCR; TCRdb's copy has only in-frame clones and lacks some. The sample contains around 210,000 clones, 56% of which appear only once. The sample consisted of CD8+ T cells sorted from blood. The sequence came from a human donor in good health.

CDR3 loop: CSVRDRYEQYF. DNA for the CDR3: TGCAGCGTCCGTGACAGATACGAGCAGTACTTC. This sequence joins TRBV29-1 and TRBJ2-7, with a possible D match to TRBD1 (5 bases). V shed 6 bases and J shed 4 bases, with 10 bases lying between them. Germline CDR1 is SQVTM and CDR2 is ANQGSEA. This CDR3 contains 11 residues.